This T cell receptor beta chain emerged from a study of beta chain features in type 1 diabetes. Study-wide points: Shortening that was moderate but significant affected the TCRB CDR3s of Type 1 diabetes patients in all four CD4+ subsets.

Trimming took 0 bases from V and 2 from J; bases not matched to a gene: 7. From germline, CDR1 is MNHEY and CDR2 SVGAGI. The CDR3 extends over 16 amino acids. This clone has more than one count but fewer than ten. Its cognate antigen is unknown. What was sequenced were expressed TCRB transcripts, since all of the isolated RNA had been reverse transcribed. Clones were read by immunoSEQ multiplex PCR, and TCRdb kept only the in-frame ones, dropping some. The sample gives under 300,000 clones, roughly 14% of which show up once; around 0.019% is in the top ten. The sequenced material came from naive CD4+ T cells from blood. The receptor's source is a man aged 30 to 39 with type 1 diabetes. The gene calls are TRBV6-5 and TRBJ2-7; 7 bases align to TRBD1. CDR3 protein: CASSYSIQGSAYEQYF. CDR3 coding DNA: TGTGCCAGCAGTTACTCGATACAGGGGTCTGCCTACGAGCAGTACTTC.